The 13 T cell receptor beta chains reported below all come from one sample, sequenced in a study of cytomegalovirus exposure and HLA in healthy donors. Both 60 Vbeta primers and 13 Jbeta primers went into the PCR. This table comes from immunoSEQ multiplex PCR, and its TCRdb copy is limited to in-frame clones, with some not included. The profile shows roughly 130,000 clones, about four fifths of them singletons. The sequenced sample was PBMCs. The receptors stem from a young man in good health and CMV-seronegative.

The chain carries TRBV13 and TRBJ2-5; D may be TRBD2 (5 bases). This CDR3 region has 13 residues. CDR1 and CDR2 (germline): PRHDT, FYEKMQ (reference sequence). V was trimmed by 2 bases and J by 4 bases, leaving 8 bases between them. CDR3 coding DNA: TGTGCCAGCAGCTTAACCAGCGGAGAGACCCAGTACTTC. It encodes CASSLTSGETQYF.

The genes are TRBV5-6 and TRBJ2-1; 9 bases line up with TRBD1. Germline CDR1 reads SGHDT; CDR2 reads YYEEEE. V dropped 4 bases and J dropped 6; count of bases not matched to a gene: 5. The CDR3 has 14 residues. The CDR3 sequence: CASSPGTGINEQFF. The CDR3 nucleotides read TGTGCCAGCAGCCCCGGGACAGGGATCAATGAGCAGTTCTTC. The entire variable domain, with the rest obtained from reference TRBV5-6 and TRBJ2-1, is as follows: DAGVTQSPTHLIKTRGQQVTLRCSPKSGHDTVSWYQQALGQGPQFIFQYYEEEERQRGNFPDRFSGHQFPNYSSELNVNALLLGDSALYLCASSPGTGINEQFFGPGTRLTVL.

This sequence joins TRBV4-1 and TRBJ2-3, with TRBD2 identical over 13 bases. V was clipped by 0 bases and J by 0 bases; unmatched bases: 12. The CDR3 runs 21 residues. Germline V lookup: CDR1 MGHRA, CDR2 YSYEKL. CDR3 amino acids: CASSQEDEGLAGFTSTDTQYF. The CDR3, as DNA: TGCGCCAGCAGCCAAGAAGATGAGGGACTAGCGGGATTTACTAGCACAGATACGCAGTATTTT.

The V and J genes are TRBV5-4 and TRBJ2-1; D is unclear. The CDR3 length is 16 residues. Germline CDR1 reads SGHNT; CDR2 reads YYREEE (reference sequence). V was trimmed by 0 bases and J by 4 bases, leaving 14 bases between them. In nucleotides, the CDR3 is TGTGCCAGCAGCTTGGACCATAGCCTTACATACAATGAGCAGTTCTTC. It specifies CASSLDHSLTYNEQFF.

The chain uses TRBV11-2 and TRBJ2-5, with TRBD2 identical over 8 bases. Germline CDR1 is SGHAT and CDR2 is FQNNGV. This CDR3 is built from 16 residues. The J segment lost 4 bases and the V segment lost 3 bases, leaving 10 bases of the junction unmatched. The CDR3, as DNA: TGTGCCAGCAGCTTTCCTAGGGGGACTAGGGTAGAGACCCAGTACTTC. Translating gives CASSFPRGTRVETQYF.

The gene calls are TRBV5-6 and TRBJ2-3; tentative D call: TRBD2 (6 bases). Per the germline V gene, CDR1 is SGHDT and CDR2 is YYEEEE. The germline V and J ends were trimmed by 4 bases and 6 bases, with 6 bases remaining between them. The CDR3 runs to 11 residues. CDR3 sequence: CASSTSDTQYF. CDR3 coding DNA: TGTGCCAGCAGCACTAGCGATACGCAGTATTTT.

The genes are TRBV19 and TRBJ1-1; D is possibly TRBD1 (6 bases). The CDR3 has 12 amino acids. The germline V and J ends were trimmed by 6 bases and 4 bases, with 9 bases remaining between them. CDR1 LNHDA and CDR2 SQIVND come from the germline V gene (reference sequence). CDR3 in amino acids: CASRGGVTEAFF. The CDR3 nucleotides read TGTGCCAGTAGAGGGGGGGTCACTGAAGCTTTCTTT.

This clone was seen a single time. The chain links TRBV7-2 to TRBJ2-3; possible D gene TRBD2, 5 bases. The CDR3 is 15 residues long. The germline V and J ends were trimmed by 2 bases and 4 bases, with 13 bases remaining between them. Germline values: CDR1 SGHTA, CDR2 FQGNSA. Here the CDR3 DNA reads TGTGCCAGCAGCTTATATGAGGGTACGGCAGATACGCAGTATTTT. It is translated as CASSLYEGTADTQYF. Using reference TRBV7-2 and TRBJ2-3 for the parts outside the CDR3, the full variable domain is GAGVSQSPSNKVTEKGKDVELRCDPISGHTALYWYRQSLGQGLEFLIYFQGNSAPDKSGLPSDRFSAERTGGSVSTLTIQRTQQEDSAVYLCASSLYEGTADTQYFGPGTRLTVL.

The chain carries TRBV6-4 and TRBJ1-1; D not resolved. This CDR3 region has 16 residues. The germline gives CDR1 MRHNA, CDR2 SNTAGT. V was shortened by 2 bases and J by 2 bases, with 15 bases between the two germline ends. CDR3 region: CASSDAVLYANTEAFF. CDR3 nucleotides: TGTGCCAGCAGTGACGCGGTGCTATACGCCAACACTGAAGCTTTCTTT.

The chain links TRBV7-2 to TRBJ1-5, with 8 bases lining up with TRBD1. CDR3 length: 15 amino acids. Trimming cost V 4 bases and J 2 bases; bases outside gene matches: 4. CDR1 and CDR2 from the germline V gene are SGHTA and FQGNSA. In DNA, the CDR3 is TGTGCCAGCAGCTCTCAGACAGGGGGCAATCAGCCCCAGCATTTT. As protein: CASSSQTGGNQPQHF. Filled out from reference TRBV7-2 and TRBJ1-5, the complete variable domain reads GAGVSQSPSNKVTEKGKDVELRCDPISGHTALYWYRQSLGQGLEFLIYFQGNSAPDKSGLPSDRFSAERTGGSVSTLTIQRTQQEDSAVYLCASSSQTGGNQPQHFGDGTRLSIL.

V gene TRBV25-1 combines with J gene TRBJ2-5; 8 bases align to TRBD1. CDR1 and CDR2 (germline): MGHDK, SYGVNS. The CDR3 runs to 15 residues. The junction had 6 bases not matched to a gene; V was cut back by 1 base and J by 5 bases. The CDR3 DNA is TGTGCCAGCAGTGAATTACAGGGGGGTTTGGAGACCCAGTACTTC. Encoded protein: CASSELQGGLETQYF.

V usage is TRBV19 and J usage is TRBJ2-7, with 9 bases lining up with TRBD1. Germline trimming cut 5 bases from V and 0 bases from J; bases unmatched to any gene: 8. This CDR3 comprises 16 residues. From germline, CDR1 is LNHDA and CDR2 SQIVND (reference sequence). DNA of the CDR3: TGTGCCAGTAGTGGTTCCGGGACAGGGAACTCCTACGAGCAGTACTTC. Translation gives CASSGSGTGNSYEQYF.

This chain uses TRBV4-3 with TRBJ2-7; TRBD2 aligns across 11 bases. Trimming removed 0 bases from V and 7 bases from J; junction bases left unmatched: 11. CDR1 is LGHNA and CDR2 is YSLEER in the germline V gene. The CDR3 runs to 17 residues. The CDR3 here is CASSQELAGVVTEEQYF. CDR3 DNA sequence: TGCGCCAGCAGCCAAGAACTAGCGGGAGTCGTGACGGAAGAGCAGTACTTC.